These 28 T cell receptor beta chains were all obtained from the same sample, sequenced in a study of blood T cell repertoires in COVID-19. The assay was immunoSEQ multiplex PCR, and TCRdb's table has in-frame clones only and misses some. In the table there are 200,000 to 250,000 clones, over 70% of which are singletons. Sequencing input: PBMCs or T cells enriched from blood (not recorded which). The receptor set was obtained from a woman between 25 and 40 years old who had been exposed to COVID-19.

The chain uses TRBV30 and TRBJ2-1; 11 bases agree with TRBD2. J gave up 9 bases and V 4 bases, and 11 bases lay outside the gene matches. The germline V gene has CDR1 GTSNPN and CDR2 SVGIG (reference sequence). The CDR3 has 15 residues. The DNA of the CDR3 is TGTGCCTGGACGGAGCCTGGGGGACTAGCGGCTGAGCAGTTCTTC. Translating gives CAWTEPGGLAAEQFF.

A few counts support this clone. Other DNA sequences in this sample translate to the same CDR3. The chain links TRBV3-1 (or the pseudogene TRBV3-2) to TRBJ2-2; D is possibly TRBD2 (6 bases). This CDR3 comprises 14 residues. The germline gives CDR1 LGHDT, CDR2 YNNKEL (reference sequence). V lost 1 base and J lost 5, with 8 bases in between. The CDR3 region has the DNA TGTGCCAGCAGCCAAGTCGGGGGAACCGGGGAGCTGTTTTTT. Its protein product is CASSQVGGTGELFF.

This sequence joins TRBV19 and TRBJ2-6; 11 positions match TRBD1. Trimming removed 6 bases from V and 6 bases from J; junction bases left unmatched: 13. Germline values: CDR1 LNHDA, CDR2 SQIVND (reference sequence). There are 18 residues in the CDR3. The CDR3 nucleotides are TGTGCCAGTAGCTTATCGGGACAGGGGGGGCTATCGGCCAACGTCCTGACTTTC. Translation gives CASSLSGQGGLSANVLTF. Looking up the rest from reference TRBV19 and TRBJ2-6 gives the full variable domain: DGGITQSPKYLFRKEGQNVTLSCEQNLNHDAMYWYRQDPGQGLRLIYYSQIVNDFQKGDIAEGYSVSREKKESFPLTVTSAQKNPTAFYLCASSLSGQGGLSANVLTFGAGSRLTVL.

The chain uses TRBV2 and TRBJ1-1; D is unclear. The V end lost 4 bases, the J end lost 1 base, and 10 bases lay between the germline ends. CDR3 length: 14 amino acids. Per germline, CDR1 SNHLY and CDR2 FYNNEI. CDR3 nucleotide sequence: TGTGCCAGCAGTGTAAAGCCATCGAACACTGAAGCTTTCTTT. Its protein is CASSVKPSNTEAFF.

This chain links TRBV5-1 with TRBJ2-2; D is possibly TRBD1 (6 bases). CDR3 length: 15 amino acids. Looked up from germline, CDR1 is SGHRS and CDR2 is YFSETQ. Trimming left V 3 bases short and J 5 bases short, with 14 bases between. This CDR3 is CASSWVRGTTGELFF. The CDR3 DNA follows: TGCGCCAGCAGCTGGGTCAGGGGAACAACCGGGGAGCTGTTTTTT.

The chain recombines TRBV5-4 with TRBJ2-1, with TRBD1 matching over 11 bases. J lost 7 bases, V lost 4 bases, and 10 bases had no gene match. There are 16 residues in the CDR3. The germline V gene encodes CDR1 SGHNT and CDR2 YYREEE (reference sequence). For the CDR3, the DNA is TGTGCCAGCAGCCTCCTGGACAGGGGGCGGGGGAATGAGCAGTTCTTC. Protein product: CASSLLDRGRGNEQFF.

V gene TRBV28 combines with J gene TRBJ2-7; D unclear. Germline values: CDR1 MDHEN, CDR2 SYDVKM. The V end was cut by 2 bases, the J end by 0 bases, with 8 bases between. The CDR3 spans 14 residues. The CDR3 region is CASSLEVSSYEQYF. The CDR3 DNA sequence: TGTGCCAGCAGTTTAGAAGTCAGCTCCTACGAGCAGTACTTC. The full variable domain, in which reference TRBV28 and TRBJ2-7 provide the parts outside the CDR3, is DVKVTQSSRYLVKRTGEKVFLECVQDMDHENMFWYRQDPGLGLRLIYFSYDVKMKEKGDIPEGYSVSREKKERFSLILESASTNQTSMYLCASSLEVSSYEQYFGPGTRLTVT.

This sequence joins TRBV18 and TRBJ1-2; TRBD1 might be the D (5 bases). CDR3 length equals 15 residues. The V end lost 5 bases, the J end lost 3 bases, and 16 bases lay between the germline ends. The germline CDR1 and CDR2 sequences are KGHSH and LQKENI. CDR3 DNA: TGTGCCAGCTCATTCCGACAGACGGTCGACTATGGCTACACCTTC. Its protein is CASSFRQTVDYGYTF.

V and J are TRBV14 and TRBJ2-3, with a tentative D call TRBD1 (6 bases). Between the trimmed V and J ends, which lost 3 bases and 3 bases, there was a span of 13 bases. From germline, CDR1 is SGHDN and CDR2 FVKESK. The CDR3 sequence is 15 residues long. The DNA of the CDR3 is TGTGCCAGCAGCCACGGGACAAGGGGGACAGATACGCAGTATTTT. Its translation is CASSHGTRGTDTQYF. Full variable domain (outside the CDR3, taken from reference TRBV14 and TRBJ2-3): EAGVTQFPSHSVIEKGQTVTLRCDPISGHDNLYWYRRVMGKEIKFLLHFVKESKQDESGMPNNRFLAERTGGTYSTLKVQPAELEDSGVYFCASSHGTRGTDTQYFGPGTRLTVL.

V usage is TRBV27 and J usage is TRBJ2-1; possible D gene TRBD2, 6 bases. The germline gives CDR1 MNHEY, CDR2 SMNVEV (reference sequence). CDR3 size: 17 residues. Trimming pared 6 bases from V and 0 bases from J, leaving 18 bases between. The CDR3: CASSFASAPYSYNEQFF. In DNA form, the CDR3 reads TGTGCCAGCAGCTTTGCTAGCGCCCCTTACTCCTACAATGAGCAGTTCTTC.

The gene calls are TRBV9 and TRBJ2-5, with TRBD1 matching over 7 bases. After removal of 2 bases from V and 1 base from J, the junction contained 2 bases not matched to a gene. The CDR3 has 14 residues. CDR1 and CDR2 (germline): SGDLS, YYNGEE. The CDR3, as DNA: TGTGCCAGCAGCGTCCGACAGGGCCAAGAGACCCAGTACTTC. Amino acid sequence: CASSVRQGQETQYF.

The chain uses TRBV7-3 and TRBJ1-5; D not certain. CDR3 length: 13 amino acids. Between the trimmed V and J ends, which lost 5 bases and 0 bases, there was a span of 5 bases. Looked up from germline, CDR1 is SGHTA and CDR2 is FQGTGA. For the CDR3, the DNA is TGTGCCAGCAGCCCCTATAGCAATCAGCCCCAGCATTTT. Amino acids: CASSPYSNQPQHF. Looking up the rest from reference TRBV7-3 and TRBJ1-5 gives the full variable domain: GAGVSQTPSNKVTEKGKYVELRCDPISGHTALYWYRQSLGQGPEFLIYFQGTGAADDSGLPNDRFFAVRPEGSVSTLKIQRTERGDSAVYLCASSPYSNQPQHFGDGTRLSIL.

Ten or more counts support this clone. The CDR3 here is CASSIAGQTNSPLHF. The CDR3, as DNA: TGCGCCAGCTCTATTGCGGGACAGACTAATTCACCCCTCCACTTT. V and J are TRBV5-1 and TRBJ1-6; 7 bases fit TRBD1. Germline V gives CDR1 SGHRS, CDR2 YFSETQ. V lost 7 bases, J lost 6 bases, and 10 bases stayed unmatched. The CDR3 is 15 amino acids.

The chain has TRBV4-1 and TRBJ2-1; no firm D call. CDR3 length: 21 amino acids. CDR1 and CDR2 (germline): MGHRA, YSYEKL. V gave up 2 bases and J gave up 0 bases, with 26 bases separating them. CDR3 in DNA: TGCGCCAGCAGCCAAAAGCCAGCGCTCTCCCGCCGAAGGAGCTCCTACAATGAGCAGTTCTTC. Amino acids: CASSQKPALSRRRSSYNEQFF.

The chain couples TRBV27 to TRBJ1-5, with a possible D match to TRBD1 (6 bases). The CDR3 extends over 13 amino acids. Germline V lookup: CDR1 MNHEY, CDR2 SMNVEV (reference sequence). V shed 5 bases and J shed 7 bases, with 12 bases lying between them. CDR3 in DNA: TGTGCCAGCAGTAGCAGGGGTGGGCAGCCCCAGCATTTT. Encoded protein: CASSSRGGQPQHF.

In this sample, this clone turned up once. The CDR3 DNA follows: TGTGCCAGCAGCCCTTATAGCAAGGCTAGCGGCTCCTACAATGAGCAGTTCTTC. It translates to CASSPYSKASGSYNEQFF. This sequence joins TRBV7-9 and TRBJ2-1; 7 bases agree with TRBD2. From germline, CDR1 is SEHNR and CDR2 FQNEAQ (reference sequence). The junction had 13 bases not matched to a gene; V was cut back by 5 bases and J by 0 bases. CDR3 size: 18 residues.

J is TRBJ1-6 and V is TRBV10-3; 7 positions match TRBD1. Germline V gene sequence: CDR1 ENHRY, CDR2 SYGVKD. This CDR3 has 17 amino acids. J was trimmed by 9 bases and V by 8 bases; bases with no gene match: 19. CDR3 sequence reads: CAISPTPRGNRGSPLHF. The DNA of the CDR3 is TGTGCCATCTCCCCAACCCCCAGGGGGAATCGAGGTTCACCCCTCCACTTT.

The chain employs TRBV19 and TRBJ2-2, with 8 bases lining up with TRBD2. V was clipped by 5 bases and J by 5 bases; unmatched bases: 13. This CDR3 comprises 17 residues. CDR1 LNHDA and CDR2 SQIVND come from the germline V gene (reference sequence). The CDR3 region has the DNA TGTGCCAGTAGTCCCGGGGGGGGCGCCGAACTAACCGGGGAGCTGTTTTTT. Protein: CASSPGGGAELTGELFF.

The rearrangement links TRBV5-6 to TRBJ2-5, with 10 bases fitting TRBD1. CDR3 length equals 15 residues. In germline, CDR1 is SGHDT, CDR2 YYEEEE. V shed 5 bases and J 4 bases; nucleotides not matched to a gene: 8. The chain's CDR3 is CASSLTGGSGETQYF. CDR3 nucleotide sequence: TGTGCCAGCAGTCTGACAGGGGGCAGTGGAGAGACCCAGTACTTC.

The rearrangement uses TRBV27 and TRBJ2-2; D might be TRBD1 (5 bases). V lost 3 bases, J lost 4 bases, and 15 bases lay in between. This CDR3 spans 16 amino acids. Germline CDR1 reads MNHEY; CDR2 reads SMNVEV (reference sequence). The DNA for the CDR3 is TGTGCCAGCAGTTTCTATGGCAGGCAGGGCACCGGGGAGCTGTTTTTT. Protein sequence: CASSFYGRQGTGELFF.

The V gene is TRBV5-1, the J gene TRBJ2-7; 8 bases align to TRBD2. Germline trimming cut 0 bases from V and 7 bases from J; bases unmatched to any gene: 21. CDR1 and CDR2 from the germline V gene are SGHRS and YFSETQ. This CDR3 is 19 amino acids long. In nucleotides, the CDR3 is TGCGCCAGCAGCTTGGTTCCTAAATTAGTGTGGCGGGAGGACGATGAGCAGTACTTC. Translated, it gives CASSLVPKLVWREDDEQYF.

This clone occurred once. The rearrangement uses TRBV18 and TRBJ2-7, with TRBD1 identical over 11 bases. V trimming: 2 bases; J trimming: 7 bases; junction bases outside the gene matches: 7. The CDR3 has 15 amino acids. Germline CDR1 reads KGHSH; CDR2 reads LQKENI. Here the CDR3 reads CASSPSGTGGGEQYF. The CDR3 nucleotides are TGTGCCAGCTCACCATCCGGGACAGGGGGGGGAGAGCAGTACTTC.

This chain connects TRBV6-6 to TRBJ1-6; TRBD1 might be the D (5 bases). V shed 2 bases and J shed 6 bases, with 14 bases lying between them. This CDR3 is built from 16 residues. Germline values: CDR1 MNHNY, CDR2 SVGAGI (reference sequence). This CDR3 reads CASSYGARGINSPLHF. In DNA form, the CDR3 reads TGTGCCAGCAGTTACGGGGCTCGGGGGATTAATTCACCCCTCCACTTT.

The V call is TRBV3-1 (or the pseudogene TRBV3-2), the J call TRBJ1-1; 10 bases fit TRBD1. The CDR3 contains 18 residues. Per the germline V gene, CDR1 is LGHDT and CDR2 is YNNKEL (reference sequence). The V gene end was trimmed by 2 bases and the J gene end by 0 bases; junction bases not matched to a gene: 9. As DNA, the CDR3 is TGTGCCAGCAGCCAACCTAGACCGGGACAGGGGATGAACACTGAAGCTTTCTTT. Encoded protein: CASSQPRPGQGMNTEAFF.

The V gene is TRBV6-1, the J gene TRBJ2-2; 10 bases are shared with TRBD2. The CDR3 length is 18 residues. The germline V gene encodes CDR1 MNHNS and CDR2 SASEGT. With V trimmed by 2 bases and J by 1 base, 7 bases remained unmatched. CDR3 DNA: TGTGCCAGCAGTGAAAAAGTCAGCGGGAGGGGGAACACCGGGGAGCTGTTTTTT. Translating gives CASSEKVSGRGNTGELFF.

This clone has only one observation. The V gene is TRBV19, the J gene TRBJ1-2, with D hard to call. Trimming took 3 bases from V and 2 from J, leaving 13 bases between them. Germline CDR1 is LNHDA and CDR2 is SQIVND (reference sequence). This CDR3 is 15 amino acids long. The CDR3 DNA reads as TGTGCCAGTAGTATTGCGAGGGTGCCCAACTATGGCTACACCTTC. It codes for CASSIARVPNYGYTF.

This chain links TRBV7-3 with TRBJ1-1; D is perhaps TRBD1 (6 bases). The CDR3 consists of 22 residues. Germline V gene lookup returns CDR1 SGHTA and CDR2 FQGTGA. Trimming removed 4 bases at V and 4 bases at J, with 37 bases between. DNA of the CDR3: TGTGCCAGCAGCTCTACCCCTTGGCTGGGGGCGAAAAAAGCCGGTGCCGGCACTGAAGCTTTCTTT. Translating it yields CASSSTPWLGAKKAGAGTEAFF. Combining the CDR3 with reference TRBV7-3 and TRBJ1-1 gives the whole variable domain GAGVSQTPSNKVTEKGKYVELRCDPISGHTALYWYRQSLGQGPEFLIYFQGTGAADDSGLPNDRFFAVRPEGSVSTLKIQRTERGDSAVYLCASSSTPWLGAKKAGAGTEAFFGQGTRLTVV.

The chain employs TRBV5-1 and TRBJ1-2; tentatively, D is TRBD1 (5 bases). This CDR3 spans 15 amino acids. Germline values: CDR1 SGHRS, CDR2 YFSETQ. Trimming removed 0 bases at V and 8 bases at J, with 17 bases between. The CDR3 nucleotides read TGCGCCAGCAGCTTGGCCCTATCAGGGCGGAACGGCTACACCTTC. It codes for CASSLALSGRNGYTF.